One sample yielded the 26 T cell receptor beta chains listed below, sequenced in a study of OX40 agonist ivuxolimab in advanced cancers. Libraries were prepared by immunoSEQ multiplex PCR; TCRdb keeps only in-frame clonotypes and omits some of them. The data show 15,000 to 20,000 clones, with around 70% seen just once and 33% held by the top ten. This specimen consisted of CD4+ or CD8+ T cells sorted from blood, obtained in a trial of the OX40 agonist ivuxolimab. These receptors came from an adult with an advanced solid tumor such as melanoma, head and neck, liver or kidney cancer.

This clone was observed a single time. V is TRBV9 and J is TRBJ2-7; D not resolved. The CDR3 extends over 14 amino acids. Trimming took off 0 bases at V and 1 base at J, with 8 bases between the two ends. Germline assignment: CDR1 SGDLS and CDR2 YYNGEE. This chain's CDR3 is CASSVGSRSYEQYF. The DNA of the CDR3 is TGTGCCAGCAGCGTAGGGAGCAGATCCTACGAGCAGTACTTC.

The V gene is TRBV25-1, the J gene TRBJ2-1, with D possibly TRBD2 on 6 matching bases. Trimming took 7 bases from V and 9 from J, leaving 13 bases between them. The CDR3 is 12 residues long. CDR1 is MGHDK and CDR2 is SYGVNS in the germline V gene. CDR3 protein: CASTYGGSEQFF. For the CDR3, the DNA is TGTGCCAGCACCTACGGGGGTTCTGAGCAGTTCTTC.

The chain joins TRBV15 to TRBJ2-7; 10 bases are shared with TRBD1. V was clipped by 0 bases and J by 5 bases; unmatched bases: 13. This CDR3 comprises 18 residues. CDR1 and CDR2 (germline): LNHNV, YYDKDF (reference sequence). CDR3 DNA sequence: TGTGCCACCAGCAGAGATCGGGTCGGAGGGACAGGGGCAAACGAGCAGTACTTC. It codes for CATSRDRVGGTGANEQYF. The full variable domain, rest sourced from reference TRBV15 and TRBJ2-7, is DAMVIQNPRYQVTQFGKPVTLSCSQTLNHNVMYWYQQKSSQAPKLLFHYYDKDFNNEADTPDNFQSRRPNTSFCFLDIRSPGLGDTAMYLCATSRDRVGGTGANEQYFGPGTRLTVT.

The chain links TRBV28 to TRBJ2-1, with D possibly being TRBD1 (5 bases). This CDR3 contains 13 residues. The V end lost 6 bases, the J end lost 5 bases, and 11 bases lay between the germline ends. CDR1 and CDR2 (germline): MDHEN, SYDVKM. CDR3 region: CASSWTPDNEQFF. The CDR3, as DNA: TGTGCCAGCAGCTGGACACCCGACAATGAGCAGTTCTTC. The full variable domain, in which reference TRBV28 and TRBJ2-1 provide the parts outside the CDR3, is DVKVTQSSRYLVKRTGEKVFLECVQDMDHENMFWYRQDPGLGLRLIYFSYDVKMKEKGDIPEGYSVSREKKERFSLILESASTNQTSMYLCASSWTPDNEQFFGPGTRLTVL.

The V and J genes are TRBV5-6 and TRBJ1-2, with D perhaps matching TRBD1 (5 bases). The CDR3 length is 14 residues. The V gene's germline CDR1 is SGHDT and CDR2 YYEEEE. Trimming took off 0 bases at V and 2 bases at J, with 8 bases between the two ends. Written as DNA, the CDR3 is TGTGCCAGCAGCTTGGGCGGGGACAACTATGGCTACACCTTC. It yields the protein CASSLGGDNYGYTF.

This clone has only a few counts. The chain links TRBV28 to TRBJ1-1, with D unclear. Germline V gives CDR1 MDHEN, CDR2 SYDVKM. The ends were cut back, 3 bases at V and 11 bases at J, with 16 bases in the middle. The CDR3 runs 13 residues. CDR3 nucleotides: TGTGCCAGCAGTTTGCTAGGGCCTGTAGGCGCTTTCTTT. Translated, it gives CASSLLGPVGAFF. Full variable domain (outside the CDR3, taken from reference TRBV28 and TRBJ1-1): DVKVTQSSRYLVKRTGEKVFLECVQDMDHENMFWYRQDPGLGLRLIYFSYDVKMKEKGDIPEGYSVSREKKERFSLILESASTNQTSMYLCASSLLGPVGAFFGQGTRLTVV.

This clone was counted at least ten times. The rearrangement joins TRBV5-4 to TRBJ2-1; the match to TRBD2 covers 12 bases. Germline V gives CDR1 SGHNT, CDR2 YYREEE (reference sequence). Unmatched junction bases numbered 9, after V lost 0 bases and J lost 8 bases. CDR3 length: 17 residues. CDR3 sequence: CASSLEASGRGSDEQFF. CDR3 nucleotide sequence: TGTGCCAGCAGCTTGGAGGCTAGCGGGAGGGGGTCGGATGAGCAGTTCTTC.

This chain uses TRBV27 with TRBJ2-7, with a weak D call TRBD1 (6 bases). Germline CDR1 reads MNHEY; CDR2 reads SMNVEV (reference sequence). The CDR3 runs to 15 residues. V was pared by 3 bases and J by 6 bases, with 18 bases between. In DNA, the CDR3 is TGTGCCAGCAGTTTGGGCAGGGGATTGTTAAGCGAGCAGTACTTC. It encodes CASSLGRGLLSEQYF.

This clone has a single count. This sequence joins TRBV19 and TRBJ2-5; D unresolved. This CDR3 has 13 residues. Trimming shortened V by 3 bases and J by 4 bases, and 9 bases separated the two germline ends. CDR1 is LNHDA and CDR2 is SQIVND in the germline V gene (reference sequence). The CDR3 spells CASSIRPGETQYF. CDR3 nucleotide sequence: TGTGCCAGTAGTATCCGGCCTGGAGAGACCCAGTACTTC. The full variable domain, rest sourced from reference TRBV19 and TRBJ2-5, is DGGITQSPKYLFRKEGQNVTLSCEQNLNHDAMYWYRQDPGQGLRLIYYSQIVNDFQKGDIAEGYSVSREKKESFPLTVTSAQKNPTAFYLCASSIRPGETQYFGPGTRLLVL.

CDR3 coding DNA: TGTGCCAGCAGCTTGGGACCCCGGGAGCTGTTTTTT. As protein: CASSLGPRELFF. The rearrangement uses TRBV5-4 and TRBJ2-2, with no clear D. The V end lost 0 bases, the J end lost 9 bases, and 6 bases lay between the germline ends. The germline gives CDR1 SGHNT, CDR2 YYREEE (reference sequence). The CDR3 is 12 amino acids.

In this sample, this clone is medium-sized. The genes are TRBV18 and TRBJ2-7; D may be TRBD2 (5 bases). CDR1 is KGHSH, CDR2 LQKENI, per germline. This CDR3 comprises 14 residues. Trimming took 0 bases from V and 4 from J, leaving 10 bases between them. The CDR3: CASSPPGGLYEQYF. CDR3 sequence (DNA): TGTGCCAGCTCACCACCCGGCGGGCTATACGAGCAGTACTTC.

A few counts support this clone. The gene calls are TRBV11-2 and TRBJ2-2, with a weak D call TRBD1 (6 bases). Germline V lookup: CDR1 SGHAT, CDR2 FQNNGV. The CDR3 totals 17 residues. V was cut by 4 bases and J by 2 bases, with 17 bases left in between. The CDR3, as DNA: TGTGCCAGCAGCTCTCCAAATTCGGGACAAAACACCGGGGAGCTGTTTTTT. It specifies CASSSPNSGQNTGELFF.

The chain has TRBV5-6 and TRBJ2-7; TRBD1 aligns across 10 bases. The CDR3 is made up of 15 amino acids. V shed 3 bases and J 4 bases; nucleotides not matched to a gene: 7. CDR1 is SGHDT and CDR2 is YYEEEE in the germline V gene. In DNA, the CDR3 is TGTGCCAGCAGCTGGTTGGGACAGGGGATTTACGAGCAGTACTTC. Translation gives CASSWLGQGIYEQYF.

The V call is TRBV4-1, the J call TRBJ1-3, with a weak D call TRBD1 (5 bases). The CDR3 spans 15 residues. Germline V gene lookup returns CDR1 MGHRA and CDR2 YSYEKL. V shed 1 base and J shed 11 bases, with 18 bases lying between them. The CDR3 DNA reads as TGCGCCAGCAGCCAAGTCCGCGGGGCCCCCCAGCCCATATATTTT. Amino acid sequence: CASSQVRGAPQPIYF.

The chain is built from TRBV5-6 and TRBJ1-5; 11 bases are shared with TRBD1. This CDR3 spans 15 amino acids. V trimming: 0 bases; J trimming: 7 bases; junction bases outside the gene matches: 3. Germline CDR1 SGHDT, CDR2 YYEEEE. Written as DNA, the CDR3 is TGTGCCAGCAGCTTGGGGACAGGGGGCATACAGCCCCAGCATTTT. As protein: CASSLGTGGIQPQHF.

This clone was seen repeatedly, ten times or more. The J gene is TRBJ2-5, the V gene TRBV28; TRBD2 aligns across 7 bases. The CDR3 covers 15 residues. V lost 1 base, J lost 5 bases, and 7 bases stayed unmatched. Germline V gene data show CDR1 as MDHEN and CDR2 as SYDVKM. The CDR3 here is CASSLSRTSKETQYF. The CDR3 nucleotides read TGTGCCAGCAGTTTATCGAGGACTAGTAAGGAGACCCAGTACTTC.

The V gene is TRBV5-1, the J gene TRBJ1-5, with D possibly TRBD1 on 5 matching bases. The CDR3 has 20 residues. Trimming removed 2 bases from V and 1 base from J, with 25 bases in between. Germline CDR1 reads SGHRS; CDR2 reads YFSETQ. CDR3 in DNA: TGCGCCAGCAGCTTTTTTCATCTAATCAGGGAAAGGAAGAGCAATCAGCCCCAGCATTTT. Translating gives CASSFFHLIRERKSNQPQHF. The whole variable domain, remainder taken from reference TRBV5-1 and TRBJ1-5, is KAGVTQTPRYLIKTRGQQVTLSCSPISGHRSVSWYQQTPGQGLQFLFEYFSETQRNKGNFPGRFSGRQFSNSRSEMNVSTLELGDSALYLCASSFFHLIRERKSNQPQHFGDGTRLSIL.

The chain is built from TRBV18 and TRBJ1-2; D call uncertain. The CDR3 has 14 residues. V gave up 5 bases and J gave up 4 bases, with 14 bases separating them. Germline CDR1 and CDR2: KGHSH and LQKENI. The CDR3 coding sequence is TGTGCCAGCTCATCAACCGTGGGGATCTATGGCTACACCTTC. Translated, it gives CASSSTVGIYGYTF.

The chain is built from TRBV7-9 and TRBJ2-7; possible D gene TRBD1, 5 bases. This CDR3 region has 14 residues. V lost 5 bases and J 2 bases, leaving 13 bases between the germline ends. Germline-derived CDR1 and CDR2 are SEHNR and FQNEAQ (reference sequence). The CDR3 DNA reads as TGTGCCAGCAGCCTTCGACAGAGCCCCTACGAGCAGTACTTC. It specifies CASSLRQSPYEQYF.

This rearrangement joins TRBV27 to TRBJ2-1; 9 bases fit TRBD1. The CDR3 sequence is 15 residues long. J was trimmed by 0 bases and V by 7 bases; bases with no gene match: 4. The germline V gene encodes CDR1 MNHEY and CDR2 SMNVEV (reference sequence). CDR3 sequence reads: CASKQDRGSYNEQFF. CDR3 sequence (DNA): TGTGCCAGCAAGCAGGACAGGGGCTCCTACAATGAGCAGTTCTTC.

The chain combines TRBV5-1 with TRBJ2-2; D gene unclear. CDR3 length: 17 residues. Germline lookup yields CDR1 SGHRS and CDR2 YFSETQ. V was trimmed by 2 bases and J by 0 bases, leaving 14 bases between them. The CDR3 DNA is TGCGCCAGCAGCTTATCATGGGGTATCTCGAACACCGGGGAGCTGTTTTTT. As protein: CASSLSWGISNTGELFF.

The chain has TRBV27 and TRBJ2-3, with 10 positions matching TRBD1. With V trimmed by 5 bases and J by 3 bases, 5 bases remained unmatched. Germline values: CDR1 MNHEY, CDR2 SMNVEV (reference sequence). The CDR3 contains 15 residues. CDR3 DNA sequence: TGTGCCAGCAGTCCCGGGACAGGGGAAACAGATACGCAGTATTTT. The encoded protein is CASSPGTGETDTQYF.

In its sample, this clone was seen a few times. This chain joins TRBV9 and TRBJ2-5; the match to TRBD1 covers 11 bases. Germline V CDR1 and CDR2: SGDLS, YYNGEE. The trim removed 0 bases at V and 1 base at J, leaving 11 bases unmatched. This CDR3 is built from 19 residues. CDR3 protein: CASSVADRGLAVAQETQYF. CDR3 DNA sequence: TGTGCCAGCAGCGTAGCGGACAGGGGGCTAGCGGTTGCCCAAGAGACCCAGTACTTC.

This chain links TRBV4-3 with TRBJ2-7; 8 nucleotides agree with TRBD1. This CDR3 has 13 residues. Germline CDR1 is LGHNA and CDR2 is YSLEER. Unmatched junction bases numbered 5, after V lost 6 bases and J lost 4 bases. CDR3 sequence reads: CASSWDRRYEQYF. CDR3 in DNA: TGCGCCAGCAGTTGGGACAGGCGGTACGAGCAGTACTTC.

Only a few counts were recorded for this clone. The V gene is TRBV27, the J gene TRBJ1-1; D unresolved. The V gene's germline CDR1 is MNHEY and CDR2 SMNVEV (reference sequence). The CDR3 is 13 residues long. V was cut by 3 bases and J by 5 bases, with 10 bases left in between. CDR3 sequence reads: CASSFGEGTEAFF. CDR3 bases: TGTGCCAGCAGTTTTGGCGAGGGAACTGAAGCTTTCTTT.

The gene calls are TRBV11-2 and TRBJ1-3, with 12 bases identical to TRBD1. Germline loops: CDR1 SGHAT, CDR2 FQNNGV. Trimming removed 4 bases from V and 1 base from J; junction bases left unmatched: 2. CDR3 size: 16 residues. The CDR3 nucleotides read TGTGCCAGCAGCTGGGGACAGGGGGCTTCTGGAAACACCATATATTTT. The encoded protein is CASSWGQGASGNTIYF.